Following are 29 T cell receptor beta chains from one sample sequenced in a study of CD8 T cells in Susac syndrome (dated by TCRdb to about 2019). Library generation was performed with the immunoSEQ multiplex PCR assay. RNA was extracted using the RNeasy kit, and about 0.5 to 1 ug of the RNA was reverse transcribed with random hexamers. The public reads were reanalyzed by TCRdb: fastp trimming at Q25, MiXCR alignment, in-frame beta chains only. Here each entry gathers all rows of one CDR3 protein and keeps the most common genes and DNA. Within this sample are 200,000 or so distinct CDR3 sequences, with roughly 95% of them counted one time only. The top ten constitute approximately 0.1% of the sample. The sequenced sample consisted of CD4+ T cells from PBMCs. Every receptor here comes from a human donor with multiple sclerosis.

The rearrangement links TRBV3-1 to TRBJ2-3; D possibly corresponds to TRBD2 (6 bases). There are 15 residues in the CDR3. CDR1 and CDR2 (germline): LGHDT, YNNKEL (reference sequence). V gave up 1 base and J gave up 0 bases, with 8 bases separating them. The CDR3 protein is CASSQAGTSTDTQYF. The CDR3 DNA reads TGTGCCAGCAGCCAAGCAGGGACTAGCACAGATACGCAGTATTTT.

V and J are TRBV12-3 or TRBV12-4 and TRBJ1-1; perhaps TRBD1 as D (6 bases). The CDR3 sequence is 14 residues long. V lost 6 bases to trimming and J lost 0 bases, with 11 bases between them. The CDR3 region has the DNA TGTGCCAGCAGCCCGACAGGAGTGAACACTGAAGCTTTCTTT. As protein: CASSPTGVNTEAFF.

The genes are TRBV29-1 and TRBJ2-3, with 8 bases fitting TRBD1. Germline CDR1 SQVTM, CDR2 ANQGSEA. This CDR3 is built from 14 residues. Germline trimming cut 3 bases from V and 5 bases from J; bases unmatched to any gene: 7. CDR3 bases: TGCAGCGTTGAGAGGACAGGGAGAATAGATACGCAGTATTTT. It encodes CSVERTGRIDTQYF.

The genes are TRBV20-1 and TRBJ2-3; TRBD2 agrees at 12 bases. V trimming: 3 bases; J trimming: 2 bases; junction bases outside the gene matches: 6. CDR1 is DFQATT, CDR2 SNEGSKA, per germline (reference sequence). The CDR3 covers 16 residues. CDR3 sequence: CSASVLAGGNTDTQYF. CDR3 DNA: TGCAGTGCTAGTGTACTAGCGGGGGGAAACACAGATACGCAGTATTTT.

The chain joins TRBV29-1 to TRBJ1-1, with D hard to call. The germline V and J ends were trimmed by 2 bases and 6 bases, with 10 bases remaining between them. The V gene's germline CDR1 is SQVTM and CDR2 ANQGSEA. The CDR3 runs 12 residues. The CDR3 here is CSVERSGPEAFF. CDR3 bases: TGCAGCGTTGAAAGGTCCGGGCCTGAAGCTTTCTTT.

V and J are TRBV19 and TRBJ1-5; TRBD1 agrees at 9 bases. Germline CDR1 reads LNHDA; CDR2 reads SQIVND (reference sequence). The ends lost 3 bases at V and 5 bases at J; junction bases unmatched: 5. The CDR3 loop spans 15 amino acids. CDR3 residues: CASSMGQGLDQPQHF. The CDR3 DNA reads as TGTGCCAGTAGTATGGGACAGGGACTCGATCAGCCCCAGCATTTT.

The CDR3 sequence: CSLGRPLNTEAFF. The CDR3 DNA reads as TGCAGTCTAGGGAGACCTCTGAACACTGAAGCTTTCTTT. The rearrangement joins TRBV20-1 to TRBJ1-1; D gene ambiguous. CDR1 DFQATT and CDR2 SNEGSKA come from the germline V gene (reference sequence). Trimming left V 8 bases short and J 0 bases short, with 13 bases between. This CDR3 has 13 amino acids.

The V and J genes are TRBV19 and TRBJ2-6; D unresolved. Germline-derived CDR1 and CDR2 are LNHDA and SQIVND (reference sequence). This CDR3 has 14 residues. Trimming shortened V by 6 bases and J by 3 bases, and 9 bases separated the two germline ends. The CDR3 is CASRTAHGANVLTF. In nucleotides, the CDR3 is TGTGCCAGTAGAACAGCTCATGGGGCCAACGTCCTGACTTTC.

The chain has TRBV9 and TRBJ1-2, with 7 bases lining up with TRBD1. Losses at the gene ends were 4 bases for V and 5 bases for J; bases not matched to a gene: 11. The CDR3 runs to 15 residues. Germline CDR1 is SGDLS and CDR2 is YYNGEE. The CDR3: CASSSPRQGLYGYTF. CDR3 sequence (DNA): TGTGCCAGCAGCTCCCCCAGACAGGGACTTTATGGCTACACCTTC.

This chain uses TRBV4-2 with TRBJ2-3; D ambiguous. CDR3 length equals 14 residues. Germline CDR1 LGHNA, CDR2 YNFKEQ. The ends were cut back, 1 base at V and 4 bases at J, with 9 bases in the middle. The CDR3 nucleotides read TGTGCCAGCAGCCAAGGGGCGAGCGCAGATACGCAGTATTTT. Residues: CASSQGASADTQYF.

A single count supports this clonotype. The V gene is TRBV24-1, the J gene TRBJ1-3; no reliable D call. CDR3 length: 15 residues. Germline V gene data show CDR1 as KGHDR and CDR2 as SFDVKD. V was shortened by 7 bases and J by 1 base, with 13 bases between the two germline ends. The CDR3: CATSDTAASGNTIYF. For the CDR3, the DNA is TGTGCCACCAGCGACACAGCCGCTTCTGGAAACACCATATATTTT.

The chain recombines TRBV12-3 or TRBV12-4 with TRBJ2-7; D is unclear. V gave up 5 bases and J gave up 9 bases, with 17 bases separating them. The CDR3 extends over 13 amino acids. CDR3 amino acids: CASSARAQRTQYF. In DNA, the CDR3 is TGTGCCAGCAGTGCCCGGGCCCAAAGGACGCAGTACTTC.

This chain joins TRBV3-1 and TRBJ2-3; D not certain. V lost 0 bases, J lost 4 bases, and 23 bases lay in between. Germline V gene lookup returns CDR1 LGHDT and CDR2 YNNKEL (reference sequence). The CDR3 covers 19 residues. The CDR3 is CASSQDPLFEGSGADTQYF. The CDR3 DNA reads as TGTGCCAGCAGCCAAGATCCACTCTTCGAAGGGTCTGGCGCAGATACGCAGTATTTT.

The rearrangement uses TRBV4-2 and TRBJ2-7; D might be TRBD1 (5 bases). V was shortened by 1 base and J by 3 bases, with 16 bases between the two germline ends. Per germline, CDR1 LGHNA and CDR2 YNFKEQ. This CDR3 region has 16 residues. CDR3 DNA: TGTGCCAGCAGCCAAGGGTCGCCGACAACAGGCTACGAGCAGTACTTC. Translating it yields CASSQGSPTTGYEQYF.

The V gene is TRBV2, the J gene TRBJ2-7, with D uncertain. Germline lookup yields CDR1 SNHLY and CDR2 FYNNEI. The CDR3 has 14 amino acids. V dropped 8 bases and J dropped 7 bases, with 21 bases sitting between them. CDR3 coding DNA: TGTGCCAGCGCCGGAATCCACGATAAATTGGAGCAGTACTTC. Translating gives CASAGIHDKLEQYF.

The chain joins TRBV5-4 to TRBJ2-7; 11 bases align to TRBD1. Trimming cost V 0 bases and J 5 bases; bases outside gene matches: 4. This CDR3 is 15 amino acids long. Germline V lookup: CDR1 SGHNT, CDR2 YYREEE (reference sequence). CDR3 residues: CASSLVGQGAHEQYF. In DNA, the CDR3 is TGTGCCAGCAGCTTGGTTGGACAGGGGGCCCACGAGCAGTACTTC.

The chain recombines TRBV6-5 with TRBJ1-1; possibly TRBD1 for D (6 bases). This CDR3 is built from 18 residues. V was clipped by 2 bases and J by 4 bases, with 23 bases between them. Germline CDR1 reads MNHEY; CDR2 reads SVGAGI. The CDR3 here is CASSYTPFTTGRSTEAFF. In DNA, the CDR3 is TGTGCCAGCAGTTACACACCCTTCACGACAGGTAGGAGCACTGAAGCTTTCTTT.

In DNA, the CDR3 is TGTGCCAGTACCAAACATAGGGGCACTGAAGCTTTCTTT. Residues: CASTKHRGTEAFF. The rearrangement uses TRBV19 and TRBJ1-1; D is possibly TRBD1 (5 bases). The CDR3 totals 13 residues. The V gene lost 7 bases and the J gene lost 4 bases, with 13 bases spanning the gap. Germline assignment: CDR1 LNHDA and CDR2 SQIVND (reference sequence).

This clonotype appeared once. The V call is TRBV29-1, the J call TRBJ1-4; tentatively, D is TRBD1 (5 bases). There are 13 residues in the CDR3. Germline assignment: CDR1 SQVTM and CDR2 ANQGSEA. The V end was cut by 3 bases, the J end by 8 bases, with 13 bases between. Here the CDR3 reads CSVEGQGGEKLFF. CDR3 nucleotide sequence: TGCAGCGTTGAGGGGCAGGGTGGAGAAAAACTGTTTTTT. The complete variable domain, with remaining parts taken from reference TRBV29-1 and TRBJ1-4, reads SAVISQKPSRDICQRGTSLTIQCQVDSQVTMMFWYRQQPGQSLTLIATANQGSEATYESGFVIDKFPISRPNLTFSTLTVSNMSPEDSSIYLCSVEGQGGEKLFFGSGTQLSVL.

V and J are TRBV15 and TRBJ2-7, with D perhaps matching TRBD1 (6 bases). CDR1 and CDR2 from the germline V gene are LNHNV and YYDKDF (reference sequence). The V end was cut by 1 base, the J end by 7 bases, with 11 bases between. This CDR3 contains 13 residues. CDR3 nucleotide sequence: TGTGCCACCAGCAGAGTTAAGGGGGAGGAGCAGTACTTC. It is translated as CATSRVKGEEQYF.

The genes are TRBV29-1 and TRBJ2-3, with D maybe TRBD2 (7 bases). This CDR3 comprises 17 residues. CDR1 and CDR2 (germline): SQVTM, ANQGSEA. Trimming shortened V by 0 bases and J by 2 bases, and 18 bases separated the two germline ends. This CDR3 is CSVEDPSRGQHTDTQYF. DNA of the CDR3: TGCAGCGTTGAAGACCCCTCGCGGGGGCAGCACACAGATACGCAGTATTTT.

The chain couples TRBV5-4 to TRBJ1-1; 9 bases map to TRBD1. This CDR3 has 14 residues. Germline V gene data show CDR1 as SGHNT and CDR2 as YYREEE (reference sequence). The V gene end was trimmed by 6 bases and the J gene end by 3 bases; junction bases not matched to a gene: 6. The CDR3 loop reads CASTGTGRDTEAFF. The DNA for the CDR3 is TGTGCCAGCACCGGGACAGGGAGGGACACTGAAGCTTTCTTT.

V and J are TRBV18 and TRBJ1-1, with D unresolved. The germline V gene has CDR1 KGHSH and CDR2 LQKENI. The CDR3 has 17 amino acids. V was clipped by 3 bases and J by 4 bases, with 21 bases between them. CDR3 loop: CASSPDKVRAGSTEAFF. CDR3 sequence (DNA): TGTGCCAGCTCACCCGACAAAGTGAGGGCCGGTAGCACTGAAGCTTTCTTT.

J is TRBJ2-1 and V is TRBV5-1, with 8 bases identical to TRBD1. The germline CDR1 and CDR2 sequences are SGHRS and YFSETQ. This CDR3 has 15 amino acids. The J segment lost 6 bases and the V segment lost 4 bases, leaving 9 bases of the junction unmatched. CDR3 DNA: TGCGCCAGCAGCCCCCGGACAGGGTTTAGCAATGAGCAGTTCTTC. Translation: CASSPRTGFSNEQFF.

This chain connects TRBV5-1 to TRBJ2-4; the D is unclear. The CDR3 length is 11 residues. The V end was cut by 4 bases, the J end by 6 bases, with 5 bases between. Germline V CDR1 and CDR2: SGHRS, YFSETQ. The CDR3 DNA is TGCGCCAGCAGCCATGGAAACATTCAGTACTTC. As protein: CASSHGNIQYF.

This clonotype was seen just once. This chain uses TRBV9 with TRBJ2-2, with D perhaps being TRBD1 or TRBD2 (5 bases each). The germline V and J ends were trimmed by 4 bases and 6 bases, with 13 bases remaining between them. Germline loops: CDR1 SGDLS, CDR2 YYNGEE. The CDR3 is 14 amino acids. The DNA of the CDR3 is TGTGCCAGCAGCTCCCAATCGGGACCCGGGGAGCTGTTTTTT. It is translated as CASSSQSGPGELFF. The full variable domain, rest sourced from reference TRBV9 and TRBJ2-2, is DSGVTQTPKHLITATGQRVTLRCSPRSGDLSVYWYQQSLDQGLQFLIQYYNGEERAKGNILERFSAQQFPDLHSELNLSSLELGDSALYFCASSSQSGPGELFFGEGSRLTVL.

The chain carries TRBV20-1 and TRBJ2-7; TRBD1 might be the D (5 bases). Trimming shortened V by 6 bases and J by 3 bases, and 15 bases separated the two germline ends. The CDR3 extends over 13 amino acids. Looked up from germline, CDR1 is DFQATT and CDR2 is SNEGSKA (reference sequence). The CDR3: CSAQRDTGYEQYF. The CDR3 nucleotides are TGCAGTGCGCAGAGAGACACAGGCTACGAGCAGTACTTC.

The genes are TRBV6-5 and TRBJ2-6, with D perhaps TRBD1 or TRBD2 (6 bases each). CDR3 length: 17 amino acids. Germline CDR1 and CDR2: MNHEY and SVGAGI. With 1 base removed from V and 4 bases from J, the gap between germline ends came to 14 bases. The CDR3 DNA sequence: TGTGCCAGCAGTTACTTTCAAACAGGGAGGGGGGCCAACGTCCTGACTTTC. It specifies CASSYFQTGRGANVLTF.

The chain uses TRBV20-1 and TRBJ2-1, with no clear D. Germline-derived CDR1 and CDR2 are DFQATT and SNEGSKA (reference sequence). The CDR3 spans 15 residues. Trimming shortened V by 5 bases and J by 0 bases, and 14 bases separated the two germline ends. The CDR3 is CSAGGALSSYNEQFF. In DNA, the CDR3 is TGCAGTGCTGGCGGAGCGTTGAGCTCCTACAATGAGCAGTTCTTC.